This is a list of T cell receptor beta chains from one sample in a study of blood T cells in healthy people across ages. TCRdb used MiXCR to reprocess the 5' RACE reads, holding one entry per CDR3 protein. Among 800,000 to 1,300,000 distinct CDR3 sequences listed, almost 25% were seen once. The sample was also linked to a second study, of T cells of mothers and their children.

Sequenced material: blood. The origin of the receptors is a girl aged 2 to 10 in good health. Both conserved end residues are part of each CDR3. Fields, in order: CDR3 protein, CDR3 DNA, J gene, D gene, V gene, clone size. D genes are given only for firm matches. Clone sizes are given selectively: once, few, many, or a class where the clone is expanded.

cdr3_aa: CASSLKSAGPDTQYF
cdr3_nt: TGTGCCAGCAGTTTAAAGTCAGCGGGACCCGATACGCAGTATTTT
j_call: TRBJ2-3
d_call: TRBD2
v_call: TRBV27
clone_size: .

cdr3_aa: CASSLMGSNTEAFF
cdr3_nt: TGTGCCAGCAGCCTCATGGGGTCGAACACTGAAGCTTTCTTT
j_call: TRBJ1-1
d_call: .
v_call: TRBV7-3
clone_size: .

cdr3_aa: CASTEGVAGDNEQFF
cdr3_nt: TGTGCCAGCACGGAGGGGGTAGCGGGAGACAATGAGCAGTTCTTC
j_call: TRBJ2-1
d_call: TRBD2
v_call: TRBV9
clone_size: few

cdr3_aa: CASASDTNYGYTF
cdr3_nt: TGCGCCAGCGCATCCGACACCAACTATGGCTACACCTTC
j_call: TRBJ1-2
d_call: .
v_call: TRBV5-1
clone_size: .

cdr3_aa: CASATGTGVYEQYF
cdr3_nt: TGTGCCAGCGCGACCGGGACAGGGGTCTACGAGCAGTACTTC
j_call: TRBJ2-7
d_call: TRBD1
v_call: TRBV28
clone_size: .

cdr3_aa: CASSFGQASYNEQFF
cdr3_nt: TGTGCCAGCAGTTTCGGGCAGGCATCCTACAATGAGCAGTTCTTC
j_call: TRBJ2-1
d_call: .
v_call: TRBV27
clone_size: .

cdr3_aa: CASTPRGAGLQETQYF
cdr3_nt: TGTGCCAGCACCCCCAGGGGAGCGGGTCTCCAAGAGACCCAGTACTTC
j_call: TRBJ2-5
d_call: .
v_call: TRBV3-1
clone_size: once

cdr3_aa: CASSWGSPFYGYTF
cdr3_nt: TGTGCCAGCAGTTGGGGGAGTCCCTTCTATGGCTACACCTTC
j_call: TRBJ1-2
d_call: .
v_call: TRBV12-3/TRBV12-4
clone_size: .

cdr3_aa: CAAGGGGEQFF
cdr3_nt: TGTGCCGCAGGGGGGGGTGGTGAGCAGTTCTTC
j_call: TRBJ2-1
d_call: .
v_call: TRBV2
clone_size: .

cdr3_aa: CASSSGRNPYNEQFF
cdr3_nt: TGTGCCAGCAGCAGCGGGAGGAACCCCTACAATGAGCAGTTCTTC
j_call: TRBJ2-1
d_call: TRBD2
v_call: TRBV7-2
clone_size: .

cdr3_aa: CASSRGYPSSYNEQFF
cdr3_nt: TGTGCCAGCAGCCGGGGGTACCCTAGCTCCTACAATGAGCAGTTCTTC
j_call: TRBJ2-1
d_call: .
v_call: TRBV7-9
clone_size: .

cdr3_aa: CASRIRWTGSTGELFF
cdr3_nt: TGTGCCAGCAGGATAAGATGGACAGGAAGTACCGGGGAGCTGTTTTTT
j_call: TRBJ2-2
d_call: TRBD1
v_call: TRBV6-1
clone_size: .

cdr3_aa: CASSRTSARHNEQFF
cdr3_nt: TGTGCCAGCAGCCGTACTAGCGCGAGGCACAATGAGCAGTTCTTC
j_call: TRBJ2-1
d_call: TRBD2
v_call: TRBV3-1
clone_size: .

cdr3_aa: CSVEEGTGIYGYTF
cdr3_nt: TGCAGCGTTGAGGAAGGGACAGGAATCTATGGCTACACCTTC
j_call: TRBJ1-2
d_call: TRBD1
v_call: TRBV29-1
clone_size: few

cdr3_aa: CSVVQGSNEQFF
cdr3_nt: TGCAGCGTTGTTCAAGGATCCAATGAGCAGTTCTTC
j_call: TRBJ2-1
d_call: .
v_call: TRBV29-1
clone_size: .

cdr3_aa: CASRLQGYQEETQYF
cdr3_nt: TGCGCCAGCAGACTGCAGGGTTATCAAGAAGAGACCCAGTACTTC
j_call: TRBJ2-5
d_call: .
v_call: TRBV5-1
clone_size: few

cdr3_aa: CASSLVRGRYYGYTF
cdr3_nt: TGTGCCAGCAGCTTAGTTCGGGGCAGATACTATGGCTACACCTTC
j_call: TRBJ1-2
d_call: .
v_call: TRBV11-2
clone_size: .

cdr3_aa: CASSLLSASLQETQYF
cdr3_nt: TGTGCCAGCAGTTTACTTTCTGCAAGCCTACAAGAGACCCAGTACTTC
j_call: TRBJ2-5
d_call: .
v_call: TRBV12-3/TRBV12-4
clone_size: .

cdr3_aa: CASSPPRVREQYF
cdr3_nt: TGTGCCAGCAGCCCTCCCCGGGTGCGCGAGCAGTACTTC
j_call: TRBJ2-7
d_call: .
v_call: TRBV11-2
clone_size: .

cdr3_aa: CASSLVSGTVNYGYTF
cdr3_nt: TGTGCCAGCAGCTTAGTTTCCGGGACAGTTAACTATGGCTACACCTTC
j_call: TRBJ1-2
d_call: TRBD1
v_call: TRBV7-3
clone_size: .

cdr3_aa: CASSLMWGNYEQYF
cdr3_nt: TGTGCCAGCAGCTTAATGTGGGGTAACTACGAGCAGTACTTC
j_call: TRBJ2-7
d_call: .
v_call: TRBV5-4
clone_size: few

cdr3_aa: CASSQDLDSYEQYF
cdr3_nt: TGTGCCAGCAGCCAAGATCTGGATTCCTACGAGCAGTACTTC
j_call: TRBJ2-7
d_call: .
v_call: TRBV4-3
clone_size: many

cdr3_aa: CSVEEESSYNEQFF
cdr3_nt: TGCAGCGTTGAAGAGGAGAGCTCCTACAATGAGCAGTTCTTC
j_call: TRBJ2-1
d_call: .
v_call: TRBV29-1
clone_size: .

cdr3_aa: CAISESLSLAGGYEQYF
cdr3_nt: TGTGCCATCAGTGAGTCCCTATCGCTAGCGGGAGGCTACGAGCAGTACTTC
j_call: TRBJ2-7
d_call: TRBD2
v_call: TRBV10-3
clone_size: .

cdr3_aa: CASSLVLAVNEQFF
cdr3_nt: TGTGCCAGCAGCCTCGTCCTAGCCGTAAATGAGCAGTTCTTC
j_call: TRBJ2-1
d_call: .
v_call: TRBV7-9
clone_size: few

cdr3_aa: CASSLGAASTYEQYF
cdr3_nt: TGCGCCAGCAGCTTGGGGGCAGCCTCCACCTACGAGCAGTACTTC
j_call: TRBJ2-7
d_call: .
v_call: TRBV5-1
clone_size: few

cdr3_aa: CASSIPSGSSYEQYF
cdr3_nt: TGTGCCAGCAGTATCCCTAGCGGGAGCTCCTACGAGCAGTACTTC
j_call: TRBJ2-7
d_call: TRBD2
v_call: TRBV28
clone_size: .

cdr3_aa: CSVSRGYEETQYF
cdr3_nt: TGCAGTGTGTCTAGAGGGTACGAAGAGACCCAGTACTTC
j_call: TRBJ2-5
d_call: .
v_call: TRBV20-1
clone_size: .

cdr3_aa: CATGGGTSGYNEQFF
cdr3_nt: TGTGCCACCGGCGGAGGGACTAGCGGGTACAATGAGCAGTTCTTC
j_call: TRBJ2-1
d_call: TRBD2
v_call: TRBV15
clone_size: .

cdr3_aa: CASSLDQGTNEKLFF
cdr3_nt: TGTGCCAGCAGCTTGGATCAGGGAACTAATGAAAAACTGTTTTTT
j_call: TRBJ1-4
d_call: .
v_call: TRBV5-6
clone_size: .

cdr3_aa: CASSLARATNEKLFF
cdr3_nt: TGTGCCAGCAGCTTAGCTAGAGCAACTAATGAAAAACTGTTTTTT
j_call: TRBJ1-4
d_call: .
v_call: TRBV7-9
clone_size: many

cdr3_aa: CASSSPSGTSYEQYF
cdr3_nt: TGTGCCAGCAGTTCTCCGAGCGGGACGTCCTACGAGCAGTACTTC
j_call: TRBJ2-7
d_call: TRBD2
v_call: TRBV28
clone_size: .

cdr3_aa: CASSLSSSEAFF
cdr3_nt: TGTGCCAGCAGCTTATCTAGCTCTGAAGCTTTCTTT
j_call: TRBJ1-1
d_call: .
v_call: TRBV7-9
clone_size: few

cdr3_aa: CASSPRDRTEAFF
cdr3_nt: TGTGCCAGCAGCCCCAGGGACAGGACTGAAGCTTTCTTT
j_call: TRBJ1-1
d_call: TRBD1
v_call: TRBV7-9
clone_size: few

cdr3_aa: CSVDIGGNTEAFF
cdr3_nt: TGCAGCGTGGACATAGGGGGGAACACTGAAGCTTTCTTT
j_call: TRBJ1-1
d_call: .
v_call: TRBV29-1
clone_size: .

cdr3_aa: CASSRPGQAYEQYF
cdr3_nt: TGCGCCAGCAGCCGGCCGGGACAGGCCTACGAGCAGTACTTC
j_call: TRBJ2-7
d_call: TRBD1
v_call: TRBV4-1
clone_size: .

cdr3_aa: CSASAGLGALHF
cdr3_nt: TGCAGTGCTAGTGCCGGGCTGGGGGCCCTCCACTTT
j_call: TRBJ1-6
d_call: .
v_call: TRBV20-1
clone_size: .

cdr3_aa: CASSPAQSGQEGLEETQYF
cdr3_nt: TGTGCCAGCTCGCCGGCCCAGAGTGGACAGGAAGGTTTGGAGGAGACCCAGTACTTC
j_call: TRBJ2-5
d_call: TRBD1
v_call: TRBV18
clone_size: few

cdr3_aa: CASRALTAIYGYTF
cdr3_nt: TGTGCCAGCAGGGCCCTGACAGCAATCTATGGCTACACCTTC
j_call: TRBJ1-2
d_call: .
v_call: TRBV2
clone_size: .

cdr3_aa: CSAPRGLGGETQYF
cdr3_nt: TGCAGTGCTCCTCGGGGACTAGGAGGAGAGACCCAGTACTTC
j_call: TRBJ2-5
d_call: TRBD2
v_call: TRBV20-1
clone_size: few

cdr3_aa: CASSQDEALYEQYF
cdr3_nt: TGTGCCAGCAGCCAAGATGAAGCTCTATACGAGCAGTACTTC
j_call: TRBJ2-7
d_call: .
v_call: TRBV4-2
clone_size: few

cdr3_aa: CASSYSMVRFEQYF
cdr3_nt: TGTGCCAGCAGTTACTCGATGGTCCGGTTCGAGCAGTACTTC
j_call: TRBJ2-7
d_call: .
v_call: TRBV6-6
clone_size: .